The T cell receptor (beta chain) described here comes from a study of blood T cell repertoires in COVID-19 (TCRdb year 2020). With regard to the full study: Samples from collaborators originated in the United States, Italy and Spain and spanned both the acute and convalescent phases of COVID-19. The prospective study material was composed of cDNA or gDNA derived from T cells, B-cell-depleted T cells, or PBMCs. Deeply sampled blood TCRbeta repertoires from subjects exposed to, actively infected with, or recovered from COVID-19 were included in the dataset. A freely available public database, intended as a resource for researchers studying the immune response to SARS-CoV-2, is where the repertoires were released. The samples were drawn from two sources: the first 160 participants of the ongoing ImmuneRACE study, and 1,000 to 1,500 subjects contributed by 6 global collaborators. The sample metadata nearly always contained a de-identified subject ID, COVID-19 status, age in years and sex. Where HLA class I and class II types were available, the types were taken from metadata supplied by the sample provider, not from assay-based typing. What the authors observed across the whole study: Clinical and demographic metadata were provided uncurated, with the amount varying by source and participant.

The germline V gene (reference sequence) provides CDR1 LNHDA and CDR2 SQIVND. The CDR3 runs 15 amino acids, cysteine and phenylalanine included. The read is trimmed to its CDR3 DNA, 45 bases read in frame from base 1. V and J lose 8 bases and 4 bases, and a span of 19 bases separates them. In regard to this clone: No antigen is known for it. Per-base qualities were not stored, and no clone one base away is much larger.

The immunoSEQ Assay, a bias-controlled multiplex PCR, was used to amplify TCRbeta CDR3 regions from genomic DNA. The authors processed their data as follows. The number of nucleated cells in each sample was estimated by amplification of reference gene primers within the assay. To quantify the absolute abundance of each unique TCRbeta CDR3 rearrangement, sequence reads were collapsed and filtered. For each sample, productive Simpson clonality was calculated as the square root of Simpson's diversity index across productive rearrangements. The immuneACCESS repertoire file appears here via TCRdb, limited to in-frame rearrangements. These files lack a portion of the clones; in checked studies, under half of the deficit traces to unresolved V genes, and the cause of the others is not known. Clonal size and the V and J genes are those of that table, whereas D and trimming came from the DNA. This sample holds under 200,000 clones; about 90% were observed only once. The ten biggest clones cover around 2.3% of the sample.

Each collaborating institution followed its own protocols to collect whole blood in K2EDTA tubes. For TCRbeta analysis, collaborator samples were shipped as frozen whole blood, as isolated PBMCs, or as DNA extracted from either sample type. This clonotype originated in a man in his forties with active or convalescent COVID-19. Sequenced input: peripheral blood. The chain is encoded by TRBV19 joined to TRBJ2-3; TRBD1 is a possible D gene, resting on 8 matching bases. The sequenced DNA: TGTGCCAGTGGACAGGGAGGGGGTTGGCCAGATACGCAGTATTTT. Translated, this is CASGQGGGWPDTQYF.